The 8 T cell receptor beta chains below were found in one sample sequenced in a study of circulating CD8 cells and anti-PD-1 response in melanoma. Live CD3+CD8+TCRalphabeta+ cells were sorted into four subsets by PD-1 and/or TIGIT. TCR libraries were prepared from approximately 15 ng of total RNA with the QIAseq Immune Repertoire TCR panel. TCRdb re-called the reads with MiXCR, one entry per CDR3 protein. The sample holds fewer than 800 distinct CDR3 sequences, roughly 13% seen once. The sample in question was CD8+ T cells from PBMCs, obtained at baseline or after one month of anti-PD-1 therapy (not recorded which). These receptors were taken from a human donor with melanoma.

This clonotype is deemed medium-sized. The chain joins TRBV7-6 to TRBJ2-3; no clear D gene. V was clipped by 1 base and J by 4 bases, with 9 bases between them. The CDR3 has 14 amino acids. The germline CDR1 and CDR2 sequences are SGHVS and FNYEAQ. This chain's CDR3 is CASSLGGSSDTQYF. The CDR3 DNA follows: TGTGCCAGCAGCTTAGGCGGTAGCTCAGATACGCAGTATTTT.

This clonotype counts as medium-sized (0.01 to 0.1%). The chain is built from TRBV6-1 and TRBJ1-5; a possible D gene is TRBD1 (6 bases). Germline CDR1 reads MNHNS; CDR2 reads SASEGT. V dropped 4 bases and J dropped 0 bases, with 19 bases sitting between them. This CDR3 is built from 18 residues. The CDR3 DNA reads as TGTGCCAGCAGTGGACGGACAGTGGGCTTGACTAGCAATCAGCCCCAGCATTTT. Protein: CASSGRTVGLTSNQPQHF.

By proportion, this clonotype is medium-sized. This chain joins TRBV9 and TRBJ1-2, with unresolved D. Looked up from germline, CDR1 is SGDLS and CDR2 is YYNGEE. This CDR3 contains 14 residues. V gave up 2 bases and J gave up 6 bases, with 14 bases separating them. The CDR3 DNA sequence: TGTGCCAGCAGCGTCCCCGGGCGCCCAGATGGCTACACCTTC. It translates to CASSVPGRPDGYTF. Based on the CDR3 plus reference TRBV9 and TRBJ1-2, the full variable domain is DSGVTQTPKHLITATGQRVTLRCSPRSGDLSVYWYQQSLDQGLQFLIQYYNGEERAKGNILERFSAQQFPDLHSELNLSSLELGDSALYFCASSVPGRPDGYTFGSGTRLTVV.

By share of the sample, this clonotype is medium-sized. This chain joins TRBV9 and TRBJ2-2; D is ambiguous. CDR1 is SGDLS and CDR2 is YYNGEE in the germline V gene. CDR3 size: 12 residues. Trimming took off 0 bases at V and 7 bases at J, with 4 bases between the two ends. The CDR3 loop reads CASSVDVGELFF. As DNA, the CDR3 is TGTGCCAGCAGCGTAGACGTCGGGGAGCTGTTTTTT.

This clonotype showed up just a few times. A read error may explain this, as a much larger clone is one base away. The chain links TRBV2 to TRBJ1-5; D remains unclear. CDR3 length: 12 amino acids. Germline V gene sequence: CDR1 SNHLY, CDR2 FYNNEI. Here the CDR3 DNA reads TGTGCCGGCAGAGCCGGGAATCAGCCCCAGCATTTT. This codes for CAGRAGNQPQHF.

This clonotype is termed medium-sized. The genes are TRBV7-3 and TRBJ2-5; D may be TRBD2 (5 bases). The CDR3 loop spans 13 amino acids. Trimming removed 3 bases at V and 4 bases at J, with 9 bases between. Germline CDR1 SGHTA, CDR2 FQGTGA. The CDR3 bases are TGTGCCAGCAGCTTTAGTGGAGGAGAGACCCAGTACTTC. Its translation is CASSFSGGETQYF.

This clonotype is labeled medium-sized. DNA for the CDR3: TGTGCCAGCAGTCTCCAGGGGATCGGGTATGGCTACACCTTC. Protein product: CASSLQGIGYGYTF. V gene TRBV12-3 or TRBV12-4 combines with J gene TRBJ1-2; weak D call: TRBD1 (6 bases). This CDR3 spans 14 amino acids. Trimming cost V 5 bases and J 5 bases, with 15 bases left between them.

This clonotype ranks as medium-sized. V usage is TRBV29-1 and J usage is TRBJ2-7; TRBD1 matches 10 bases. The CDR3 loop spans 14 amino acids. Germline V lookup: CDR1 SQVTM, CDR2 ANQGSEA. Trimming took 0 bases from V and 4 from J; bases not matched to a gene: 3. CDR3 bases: TGCAGCGTTGAAGAAGGGGACAGGGGTTACGAGCAGTACTTC. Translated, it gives CSVEEGDRGYEQYF.